This TCR beta chain came from a study of shared clonotypes between healthy human individuals. The CDR3 spans 15 residues. The V gene lost 0 bases and the J gene lost 8 bases, with 13 bases spanning the gap. Germline V CDR1 and CDR2: LNHDA, SQIVND (reference sequence). CD45RO-negative, CCR7-positively selected cells formed the naive CD8 fraction, excluding terminally differentiated effector memory CD45RA+ cells. The repertoire was sequenced with immunoSEQ multiplex PCR; TCRdb's copy has only in-frame clones and lacks some. The repertoire has around 2.1 million clones, around 93% of them found once; the top ten carry 1.5% to 2%.

The material sequenced was naive CD8+ T cells from PBMCs. The receptor was derived from a man younger than 30 in good health. Some clones in this sample may be carry-over from other donors' samples. The chain employs TRBV19 and TRBJ2-2; D could derive from TRBD1 or TRBD2 (5 bases each). The CDR3 bases are TGTGCCAGTAGTATAGAGCTAGCAGGGAGAGGGGAGCTGTTTTTT. This gives the protein CASSIELAGRGELFF.